The T cell receptor (beta chain) under discussion was sequenced for a study of T cell repertoires in cytomegalovirus infection. Study in general: Indicated by public TCR beta signatures were CMV infection and matching HLA type. Whole-study findings and limits: Pooled public TCR beta family frequency picked out CMV carriers with the relevant HLA. Dominant in the ex vivo response were TCR beta clonotypes restricted by HLA-C and specific for CMV.

Using its own MiXCR run on the reads, TCRdb lists one record per CDR3 protein. The table shows about 150,000 distinct CDR3 sequences, with roughly a quarter occurring only once. Notes on this clonotype: Antigen specificity is unknown.

The CDR3 runs to 16 residues. The germline gives CDR1 MDHEN, CDR2 SYDVKM. V lost 3 bases to trimming and J lost 2 bases, with 15 bases between them. The source is a human donor in good health (CMV status not recorded). Some clones in this sample may be carry-over from other donors' samples. The sequencing sample was made of PBMCs. This chain joins TRBV28 and TRBJ2-3; D remains unclear. This CDR3 reads CASSFNRLVNTDTQYF. Written as DNA, the CDR3 is TGTGCCAGCAGTTTTAATCGATTAGTTAACACAGATACGCAGTATTTT.